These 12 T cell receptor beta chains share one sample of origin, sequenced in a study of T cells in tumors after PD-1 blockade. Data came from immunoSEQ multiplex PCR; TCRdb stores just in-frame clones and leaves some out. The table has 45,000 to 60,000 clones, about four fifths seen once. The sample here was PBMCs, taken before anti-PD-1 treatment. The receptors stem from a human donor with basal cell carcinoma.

CDR3 sequence (DNA): TGTGCCAGTAGTATGACTAGAGGGGTTTATGGGGAGCAGTTCTTC. It specifies CASSMTRGVYGEQFF. The V call is TRBV19, the J call TRBJ2-1, with D perhaps TRBD2 (6 bases). V lost 3 bases and J lost 10, with 19 bases in between. Germline CDR1 LNHDA, CDR2 SQIVND (reference sequence). The CDR3 runs 15 residues.

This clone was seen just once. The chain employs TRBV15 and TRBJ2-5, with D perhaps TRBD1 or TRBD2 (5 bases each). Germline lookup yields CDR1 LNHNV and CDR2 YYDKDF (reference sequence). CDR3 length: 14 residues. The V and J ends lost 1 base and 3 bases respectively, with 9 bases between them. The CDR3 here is CATSRGGRKETQYF. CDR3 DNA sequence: TGTGCCACCAGCAGAGGGGGACGGAAAGAGACCCAGTACTTC.

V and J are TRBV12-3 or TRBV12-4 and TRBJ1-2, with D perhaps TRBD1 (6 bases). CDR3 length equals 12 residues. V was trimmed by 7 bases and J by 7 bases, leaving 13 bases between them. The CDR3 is CASTTGSTGYTF. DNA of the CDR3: TGTGCCAGCACCACAGGGTCGACTGGCTACACCTTC.

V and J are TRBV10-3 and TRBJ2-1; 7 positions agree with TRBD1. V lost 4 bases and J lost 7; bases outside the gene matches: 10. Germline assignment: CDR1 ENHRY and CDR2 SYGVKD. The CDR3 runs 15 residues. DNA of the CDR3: TGTGCCATCAGTGTCGGGCAGGGGGTAGGGAATGAGCAGTTCTTC. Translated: CAISVGQGVGNEQFF.

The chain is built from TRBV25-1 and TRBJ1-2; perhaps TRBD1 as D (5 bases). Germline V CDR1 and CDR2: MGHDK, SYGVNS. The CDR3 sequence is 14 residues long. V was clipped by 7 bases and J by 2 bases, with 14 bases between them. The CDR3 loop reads CASTQASGNYGYTF. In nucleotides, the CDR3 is TGTGCCAGCACCCAAGCCTCAGGGAACTATGGCTACACCTTC.

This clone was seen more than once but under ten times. The CDR3 coding sequence is TGCGCCAGCAGCCGGATAGCGGGAACCAATGAGCAGTTCTTC. Protein sequence: CASSRIAGTNEQFF. The chain combines TRBV5-1 with TRBJ2-1; 8 bases match TRBD2. Germline V gene sequence: CDR1 SGHRS, CDR2 YFSETQ. This CDR3 has 14 amino acids. Losses at the gene ends were 4 bases for V and 6 bases for J; bases not matched to a gene: 6.

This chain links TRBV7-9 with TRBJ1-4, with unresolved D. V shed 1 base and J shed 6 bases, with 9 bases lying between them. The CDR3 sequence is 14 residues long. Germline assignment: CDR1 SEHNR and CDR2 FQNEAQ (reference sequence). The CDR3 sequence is CASSLEGWHEKLFF. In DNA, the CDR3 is TGTGCCAGCAGCTTAGAAGGGTGGCATGAAAAACTGTTTTTT.

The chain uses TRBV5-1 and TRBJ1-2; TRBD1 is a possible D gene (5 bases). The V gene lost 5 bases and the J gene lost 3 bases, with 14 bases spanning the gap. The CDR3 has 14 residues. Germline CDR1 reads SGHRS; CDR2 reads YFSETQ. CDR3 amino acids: CASRSGVWDYGYTF. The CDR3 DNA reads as TGCGCCAGCAGATCGGGGGTCTGGGACTATGGCTACACCTTC.

The CDR3 region is CASSQDSGVWTEAFF. As DNA, the CDR3 is TGTGCCAGCAGCCAAGATTCCGGGGTATGGACTGAAGCTTTCTTT. The chain carries TRBV14 and TRBJ1-1, with D unclear. The ends were cut back, 0 bases at V and 5 bases at J, with 13 bases in the middle. The CDR3 has 15 residues. Germline V gene lookup returns CDR1 SGHDN and CDR2 FVKESK.

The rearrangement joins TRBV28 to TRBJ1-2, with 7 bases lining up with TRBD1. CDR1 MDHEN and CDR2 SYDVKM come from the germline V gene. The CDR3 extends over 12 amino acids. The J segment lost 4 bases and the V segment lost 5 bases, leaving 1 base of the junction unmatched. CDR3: CASSPGGYGYTF. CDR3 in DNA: TGTGCCAGCAGTCCAGGGGGCTATGGCTACACCTTC.

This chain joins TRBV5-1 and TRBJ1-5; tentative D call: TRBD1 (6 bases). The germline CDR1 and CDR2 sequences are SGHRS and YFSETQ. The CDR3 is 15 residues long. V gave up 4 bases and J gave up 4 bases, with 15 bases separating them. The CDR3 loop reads CASSRSPGVNQPQHF. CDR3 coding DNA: TGCGCCAGCAGCCGGTCACCAGGGGTTAATCAGCCCCAGCATTTT.

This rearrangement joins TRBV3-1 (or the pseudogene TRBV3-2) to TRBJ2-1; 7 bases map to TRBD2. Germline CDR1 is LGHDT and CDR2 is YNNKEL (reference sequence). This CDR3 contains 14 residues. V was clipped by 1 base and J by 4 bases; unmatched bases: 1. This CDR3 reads CASSQVRGYNEQFF. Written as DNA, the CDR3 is TGTGCCAGCAGCCAAGTGCGGGGGTACAATGAGCAGTTCTTC.